This T cell receptor (beta chain) stems from a study of blood T cell repertoires in COVID-19. Study as a whole: Researchers got acute and convalescent COVID-19 samples from the United States, Italy and Spain. From T cells, B-cell-depleted T cells, or PBMCs came the material, which was cDNA or gDNA.

The CDR3 has 14 amino acids. Germline V gene sequence: CDR1 SGHRS, CDR2 YFSETQ. The V segment lost 2 bases and the J segment 8 bases; nucleotides outside the gene matches: 5. Produced via immunoSEQ multiplex PCR; TCRdb's table is partial and in-frame only. The sample consists of about 30,000 clones, approximately 86% of them appearing once. Sequencing was performed on peripheral blood. V gene TRBV5-1 combines with J gene TRBJ2-1; TRBD1 agrees at 9 bases. The clonotype comes from a man aged 65 to 79 with acute or convalescent COVID-19. CDR3 sequence reads: CASSFSTGGHEQFF. For the CDR3, the DNA is TGCGCCAGCAGCTTTTCGACAGGGGGGCATGAGCAGTTCTTC.